Following are 17 T cell receptor beta chains from one sample sequenced in a study of T-cell reconstitution after alpha-beta-depleted transplantation in children. This sample's TCRbeta library carried unique molecular identifier barcodes. TCRdb re-derived calls from the PCR reads in MiXCR, one entry per CDR3 protein. The sample has approximately 520,000 distinct CDR3 sequences; around 10% are singletons. The sample in question was PBMCs, mostly from graft donor cells, obtained 180 days after TCRalphabeta/CD19-depleted stem cell transplant. The receptors derive from a female patient between 2 and 15 years old who had a stem cell transplant for aplastic anemia, so the T cells may come from the graft donor.

This rearrangement joins TRBV28 to TRBJ2-7; 10 bases map to TRBD2. The V gene's germline CDR1 is MDHEN and CDR2 SYDVKM. V was pared by 3 bases and J by 0 bases, with 11 bases of the junction left unmatched. This CDR3 is built from 18 residues. This chain's CDR3 is CASSFGLAVKGASYEQYV. CDR3 DNA: TGTGCCAGCAGTTTTGGACTAGCGGTGAAGGGGGCCTCCTACGAGCAGTACGTC.

This clonotype has only a few counts. J is TRBJ2-5 and V is TRBV28; D is perhaps TRBD2 (6 bases). CDR3 length: 14 amino acids. CDR1 MDHEN and CDR2 SYDVKM come from the germline V gene. V gave up 2 bases and J gave up 4 bases, with 11 bases separating them. The chain's CDR3 is CASSLTSGGETQYF. Written as DNA, the CDR3 is TGTGCCAGCAGTTTAACTTCCGGGGGAGAGACCCAGTACTTC.

This clonotype was counted a few times. The rearrangement joins TRBV6-1 to TRBJ2-6, with a weak D call TRBD2 (6 bases). The CDR3 spans 14 residues. Germline CDR1 is MNHNS and CDR2 is SASEGT. V lost 6 bases to trimming and J lost 1 base, with 7 bases between them. CDR3 protein: CASSGLSGANVLTF. The CDR3 bases are TGTGCCAGCAGCGGACTATCTGGGGCCAACGTCCTGACTTTC.

This clonotype has ten or more counts. The chain links TRBV15 to TRBJ2-2; tentatively, D is TRBD1 (6 bases). Germline V lookup: CDR1 LNHNV, CDR2 YYDKDF (reference sequence). The CDR3 runs to 13 residues. The ends were cut back, 5 bases at V and 4 bases at J, with 8 bases in the middle. CDR3 coding DNA: TGTGCCACCAGCGCCAGGGGCACCGGGGAGCTGTTTTTT. Amino acid sequence: CATSARGTGELFF.

The chain employs TRBV7-2 and TRBJ2-2; TRBD2 is a possible D gene (7 bases). Trimming removed 5 bases at V and 5 bases at J, with 18 bases between. The CDR3 length is 16 residues. Germline V gives CDR1 SGHTA, CDR2 FQGNSA. CDR3 in DNA: TGTGCCAGCAGCCGCCTGGGGGGGCTGAGGACCGGGGAGCTGTTTTTT. Encoded protein: CASSRLGGLRTGELFF.

The genes are TRBV28 and TRBJ1-2; D is undetermined. The CDR3 runs 14 residues. V lost 5 bases and J lost 4, with 14 bases in between. Germline loops: CDR1 MDHEN, CDR2 SYDVKM. The CDR3 nucleotides are TGTGCCAGCAGTCTGGACGGACTGCCCTATGGCTACACCTTC. Amino acids: CASSLDGLPYGYTF.

The chain employs TRBV7-2 and TRBJ1-1, with 7 positions matching TRBD1. V trimming: 1 base; J trimming: 3 bases; junction bases outside the gene matches: 8. The germline V gene has CDR1 SGHTA and CDR2 FQGNSA. This CDR3 has 16 amino acids. This chain's CDR3 is CASSLEGTVFYTEAFF. Written as DNA, the CDR3 is TGTGCCAGCAGCTTAGAAGGGACAGTCTTTTACACTGAAGCTTTCTTT. Based on the CDR3 plus reference TRBV7-2 and TRBJ1-1, the full variable domain is GAGVSQSPSNKVTEKGKDVELRCDPISGHTALYWYRQSLGQGLEFLIYFQGNSAPDKSGLPSDRFSAERTGGSVSTLTIQRTQQEDSAVYLCASSLEGTVFYTEAFFGQGTRLTVV.

This clonotype has a count of ten or more. The chain joins TRBV4-1 to TRBJ1-4, with D possibly TRBD1 on 5 matching bases. Trimming took 0 bases from V and 2 from J, leaving 10 bases between them. Germline V lookup: CDR1 MGHRA, CDR2 YSYEKL. The CDR3 has 16 residues. The CDR3 protein is CASSQERGRTNEKLFF. In DNA, the CDR3 is TGCGCCAGCAGCCAAGAGAGGGGTAGGACTAATGAAAAACTGTTTTTT.

This clonotype has only a few counts. The chain links TRBV13 to TRBJ2-5, with 7 bases lining up with TRBD1. CDR1 and CDR2 from the germline V gene are PRHDT and FYEKMQ (reference sequence). V was pared by 1 base and J by 5 bases, with 10 bases of the junction left unmatched. CDR3 length: 16 amino acids. DNA for the CDR3: TGTGCCAGCAGCTTAGACAATTGGGGCAGGGGGGAGACCCAGTACTTC. Its translation: CASSLDNWGRGETQYF.

This clonotype occurred many times. The chain has TRBV27 and TRBJ2-1, with D uncertain. Germline V gene data show CDR1 as MNHEY and CDR2 as SMNVEV (reference sequence). V gave up 2 bases and J gave up 5 bases, with 10 bases separating them. CDR3 length equals 14 residues. CDR3 DNA: TGTGCCAGCAGTTTACTAGGGCCGGACAATGAGCAGTTCTTC. Protein sequence: CASSLLGPDNEQFF.

This chain links TRBV20-1 with TRBJ1-5, with TRBD1 as a possible D gene (5 bases). CDR1 and CDR2 from the germline V gene are DFQATT and SNEGSKA (reference sequence). The CDR3 runs to 15 residues. Trimming took off 3 bases at V and 2 bases at J, with 14 bases between the two ends. CDR3 sequence (DNA): TGCAGTGCTAGCGGGGGGGAAGTTGGCAATCAGCCCCAGCATTTT. Its translation: CSASGGEVGNQPQHF.

This clonotype turned up a few times. The chain links TRBV4-3 to TRBJ2-6; D uncertain. Germline V gene sequence: CDR1 LGHNA, CDR2 YSLEER. Trimming removed 1 base at V and 1 base at J, with 5 bases between. The CDR3 has 15 residues. CDR3 sequence: CASSQVGSGANVLTF. CDR3 sequence (DNA): TGCGCCAGCAGCCAAGTGGGGTCTGGGGCCAACGTCCTGACTTTC.

This clonotype came up many times. The gene calls are TRBV5-1 and TRBJ2-1; D unresolved. CDR3 size: 16 residues. V lost 4 bases and J 3 bases, leaving 17 bases between the germline ends. Germline CDR1 is SGHRS and CDR2 is YFSETQ. CDR3 amino acids: CASSDLQSPVYNEQFF. Here the CDR3 DNA reads TGCGCCAGCAGCGATTTGCAGTCCCCTGTCTACAATGAGCAGTTCTTC.

This clonotype was counted a single time. The gene calls are TRBV18 and TRBJ1-3; no clear D gene. The CDR3 consists of 16 residues. Per germline, CDR1 KGHSH and CDR2 LQKENI. The V end lost 4 bases, the J end lost 0 bases, and 13 bases lay between the germline ends. The CDR3 loop is CASSLTIHRSGNTIYF. CDR3 DNA sequence: TGTGCCAGCTCACTTACTATCCATCGCTCTGGAAACACCATATATTTT.

The chain carries TRBV7-7 and TRBJ2-5; no clear D. The CDR3 extends over 13 amino acids. Trimming removed 5 bases at V and 0 bases at J, with 7 bases between. CDR1 is SSHAT, CDR2 FNYEAQ, per germline (reference sequence). The CDR3 loop reads CASSQMYQETQYF. For the CDR3, the DNA is TGTGCCAGCAGCCAAATGTACCAAGAGACCCAGTACTTC.

This clonotype was seen ten or more times. J is TRBJ2-5 and V is TRBV28; tentative D call: TRBD2 (6 bases). Germline V gene lookup returns CDR1 MDHEN and CDR2 SYDVKM. The CDR3 spans 16 residues. V was clipped by 4 bases and J by 4 bases, with 19 bases between them. In nucleotides, the CDR3 is TGTGCCAGCAGTTGGCCTTCGAAGGGACTCCCAGAGACCCAGTACTTC. Translating it yields CASSWPSKGLPETQYF.

This clonotype occurred a few times. The genes are TRBV11-2 and TRBJ2-7; 8 bases align to TRBD2. The V gene's germline CDR1 is SGHAT and CDR2 FQNNGV. Trimming cost V 6 bases and J 7 bases; bases outside gene matches: 8. This CDR3 contains 13 residues. This CDR3 is CASRDSGTREQYF. In nucleotides, the CDR3 is TGTGCCAGCAGGGATAGCGGGACGCGGGAGCAGTACTTC.